The 9 T cell receptor beta chains below come from one sample, sequenced in a study of blood T cell repertoires in COVID-19. Libraries were prepared by immunoSEQ multiplex PCR; TCRdb keeps only in-frame clonotypes and omits some of them. The sample carries more than 70,000 clones, about nine tenths recorded once. The sequencing sample was made of peripheral blood. These receptor sequences come from a woman older than 75 with acute or convalescent COVID-19.

The chain has TRBV2 and TRBJ2-5; no reliable D call. The V end was cut by 2 bases, the J end by 4 bases, with 8 bases between. This CDR3 region has 13 residues. CDR1 is SNHLY, CDR2 FYNNEI, per germline. DNA for the CDR3: TGTGCCAGCAGTGAACGAAATAGAGAGACCCAGTACTTC. It codes for CASSERNRETQYF.

The rearrangement links TRBV6-6 to TRBJ1-2; 7 nucleotides match TRBD1. Germline CDR1 is MNHNY and CDR2 is SVGAGI (reference sequence). This CDR3 spans 14 amino acids. The J segment lost 8 bases and the V segment lost 5 bases, leaving 11 bases of the junction unmatched. CDR3 amino acids: CASSPFDRAGGYTF. Written as DNA, the CDR3 is TGTGCCAGCAGTCCTTTTGACAGGGCTGGGGGCTACACCTTC.

The V and J genes are TRBV28 and TRBJ1-1, with TRBD1 matching over 8 bases. Germline trimming cut 4 bases from V and 1 base from J; bases unmatched to any gene: 2. The CDR3 covers 14 residues. Germline V gene sequence: CDR1 MDHEN, CDR2 SYDVKM. CDR3 amino acids: CASSSGQANTEAFF. The CDR3, as DNA: TGTGCCAGCAGTTCGGGACAGGCGAACACTGAAGCTTTCTTT.

The chain carries TRBV5-4 and TRBJ2-5; D is perhaps TRBD1 (5 bases). Trimming pared 1 base from V and 1 base from J, leaving 17 bases between. From germline, CDR1 is SGHNT and CDR2 YYREEE (reference sequence). This CDR3 spans 17 amino acids. The DNA for the CDR3 is TGTGCCAGCAGCTTGCTCACAACAGGTCCGTCCCAAGAGACCCAGTACTTC. Protein product: CASSLLTTGPSQETQYF. The full variable domain, with the rest looked up from reference TRBV5-4 and TRBJ2-5, is ETGVTQSPTHLIKTRGQQVTLRCSSQSGHNTVSWYQQALGQGPQFIFQYYREEENGRGNFPPRFSGLQFPNYSSELNVNALELDDSALYLCASSLLTTGPSQETQYFGPGTRLLVL.

V is TRBV7-3 and J is TRBJ2-2; D uncertain. The V gene lost 2 bases and the J gene lost 0 bases, with 7 bases spanning the gap. Germline V gene lookup returns CDR1 SGHTA and CDR2 FQGTGA. This CDR3 has 15 amino acids. CDR3 sequence: CASSLGLTNTGELFF. DNA for the CDR3: TGTGCCAGCAGCTTAGGTCTAACGAACACCGGGGAGCTGTTTTTT.

The rearrangement joins TRBV6-5 to TRBJ1-1, with D perhaps matching TRBD1 (6 bases). The CDR3 has 12 amino acids. V dropped 7 bases and J dropped 6 bases, with 12 bases sitting between them. Per the germline V gene, CDR1 is MNHEY and CDR2 is SVGAGI. CDR3 DNA sequence: TGTGCCAGCAAAAAACAGGGATCTGAAGCTTTCTTT. Protein sequence: CASKKQGSEAFF.

CDR3 DNA: TGCGCCAGCACCCGAACGGGACAGGGCTCCGGAGATACGCAGTATTTT. Protein: CASTRTGQGSGDTQYF. The chain has TRBV5-1 and TRBJ2-3; the match to TRBD1 covers 9 bases. Germline CDR1 reads SGHRS; CDR2 reads YFSETQ. Trimming took 6 bases from V and 5 from J; bases not matched to a gene: 13. The length of the CDR3 is 16 residues.

The chain joins TRBV10-3 to TRBJ2-2; possible D gene TRBD2, 5 bases. Germline assignment: CDR1 ENHRY and CDR2 SYGVKD. The CDR3 has 16 residues. Trimming removed 2 bases from V and 4 bases from J, with 14 bases in between. The CDR3 nucleotides read TGTGCCATCAGTGAGAGTGAGGGCGCGGGCACCGGGGAGCTGTTTTTT. Its protein product is CAISESEGAGTGELFF.

A remark on this clone: Other DNA sequences in this specimen translate into the identical CDR3. In DNA, the CDR3 is TGTGCCAGCAGCTCGGGAACAGGGAGCACTGAAGCTTTCTTT. It specifies CASSSGTGSTEAFF. The chain couples TRBV7-3 to TRBJ1-1; possibly TRBD1 for D (6 bases). The germline V gene encodes CDR1 SGHTA and CDR2 FQGTGA. The CDR3 is 14 residues long. V was cut by 4 bases and J by 4 bases, with 13 bases left in between.